This T cell receptor beta chain was identified during a study of cytomegalovirus exposure and HLA in healthy donors. Study-wide findings and caveats: The majority of TCR sequences were rare, yet some public TCRs appeared in many donors. Presence/absence analysis assumed near-uniform sequencing depth across donors. A later analysis showed that HLA-associated TCR beta chains had undergone more clonal expansion than equally common others.

A note on this clone: Its antigen is still unknown.

The PCR employed 60 Vbeta primers together with 13 Jbeta primers. Profiled with immunoSEQ multiplex PCR; TCRdb holds only in-frame clones, not every one. The sample holds around 140,000 clones, about 80% seen once. The sequence came from a female donor in good health and CMV-seronegative. Sequenced sample: PBMCs.

Here the CDR3 reads CASSGRGLSYNEQFF. The CDR3 nucleotides read TGTGCCAGCAGTGGGCGGGGTCTCTCCTACAATGAGCAGTTCTTC. The gene calls are TRBV6-1 and TRBJ2-1, with D tentatively TRBD2 (6 bases). V lost 4 bases, J lost 0 bases, and 10 bases lay in between. Germline V gene sequence: CDR1 MNHNS, CDR2 SASEGT. The CDR3 runs to 15 residues.